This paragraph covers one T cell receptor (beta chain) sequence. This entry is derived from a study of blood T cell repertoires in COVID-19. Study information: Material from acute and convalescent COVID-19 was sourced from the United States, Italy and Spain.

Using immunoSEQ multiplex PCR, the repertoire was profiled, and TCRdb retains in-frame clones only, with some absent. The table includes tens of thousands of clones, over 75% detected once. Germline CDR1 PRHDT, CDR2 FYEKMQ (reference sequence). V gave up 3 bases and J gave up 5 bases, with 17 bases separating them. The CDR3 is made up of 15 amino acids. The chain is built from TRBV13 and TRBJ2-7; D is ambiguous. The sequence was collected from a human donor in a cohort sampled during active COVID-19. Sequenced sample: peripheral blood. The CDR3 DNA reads TGTGCCAGCAGCTTCATTTCCCGGGTGTATGACGAGCAGTACTTC. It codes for CASSFISRVYDEQYF.